The next 13 T cell receptor beta chains were all read from a single sample in a study of blood T cell repertoires in COVID-19. The assay was immunoSEQ multiplex PCR, and TCRdb's table has in-frame clones only and misses some. The sample shows 99,000 or so clones, roughly 81% of them seen only once. Sequencing was performed on peripheral blood. Every receptor here comes from a woman in her 70s with acute or convalescent COVID-19.

This sequence joins TRBV9 and TRBJ2-3, with 7 bases lining up with TRBD2. V shed 0 bases, J shed 0 bases, and the junction held 10 bases outside the gene matches. The CDR3 is made up of 18 amino acids. Germline lookup yields CDR1 SGDLS and CDR2 YYNGEE. The CDR3 spells CASSVGPASGTSTDTQYF. Written as DNA, the CDR3 is TGTGCCAGCAGCGTAGGGCCCGCTAGCGGAACTAGCACAGATACGCAGTATTTT.

The rearrangement joins TRBV10-2 to TRBJ2-1; 13 nucleotides align to TRBD2. The CDR3 is 14 residues long. Looked up from germline, CDR1 is WSHSY and CDR2 is SAAADI. V lost 6 bases and J lost 10; bases outside the gene matches: 6. CDR3: CASSTSGRASEQFF. CDR3 nucleotide sequence: TGCGCCAGCAGCACTAGCGGGAGGGCCTCCGAGCAGTTCTTC.

The chain uses TRBV28 and TRBJ2-3; weak D call: TRBD2 (6 bases). The CDR3 runs to 15 residues. Germline CDR1 is MDHEN and CDR2 is SYDVKM. V was clipped by 3 bases and J by 1 base, with 11 bases between them. CDR3 residues: CASSFLSGGTDTQYF. CDR3 DNA sequence: TGTGCCAGCAGTTTCTTATCGGGGGGCACAGATACGCAGTATTTT.

The chain couples TRBV7-2 to TRBJ2-2, with 14 bases identical to TRBD2. The germline gives CDR1 SGHTA, CDR2 FQGNSA. This CDR3 region has 18 residues. The V gene end was trimmed by 5 bases and the J gene end by 4 bases; junction bases not matched to a gene: 9. CDR3 DNA sequence: TGTGCCAGCAGCAAAAGACTAGCGGGAGGGCCCGGCACCGGGGAGCTGTTTTTT. It yields the protein CASSKRLAGGPGTGELFF.

The gene calls are TRBV19 and TRBJ2-5; 12 nucleotides line up with TRBD1. V gave up 6 bases and J gave up 5 bases; unmatched junction bases: 10. In germline, CDR1 is LNHDA, CDR2 SQIVND (reference sequence). The CDR3 is 16 amino acids. The DNA for the CDR3 is TGTGCCAGTAGGCCTACCGGGACAGGGGGCTATGAGACCCAGTACTTC. As protein: CASRPTGTGGYETQYF.

The chain employs TRBV20-1 and TRBJ1-2, with D perhaps TRBD1 (5 bases). CDR3 length: 15 amino acids. Trimming pared 3 bases from V and 3 bases from J, leaving 17 bases between. Germline loops: CDR1 DFQATT, CDR2 SNEGSKA (reference sequence). The CDR3 here is CSASMTGGFDYGYTF. CDR3 DNA sequence: TGCAGTGCTAGTATGACGGGGGGATTCGACTATGGCTACACCTTC.

The chain employs TRBV11-3 and TRBJ2-1, with 14 bases lining up with TRBD2. This CDR3 is 16 amino acids long. J lost 6 bases, V lost 5 bases, and 6 bases had no gene match. The germline gives CDR1 SGHNT, CDR2 YENEEA. CDR3 sequence (DNA): TGTGCCAGCAGCGTCGGGACTAGCGGGGGCCTCAATGAGCAGTTCTTC. Its translation is CASSVGTSGGLNEQFF.

The chain is built from TRBV3-1 (or the pseudogene TRBV3-2) and TRBJ2-1, with TRBD1 matching 9 bases. Trimming cost V 3 bases and J 8 bases; bases outside gene matches: 5. Germline V gives CDR1 LGHDT, CDR2 YNNKEL (reference sequence). The CDR3 length is 14 residues. The CDR3 here is CASSQGQGGDEQFF. The CDR3 DNA follows: TGTGCCAGCAGCCAGGGACAGGGTGGTGATGAGCAGTTCTTC.

This clone was detected only a few times. The chain combines TRBV28 with TRBJ2-5, with 7 bases lining up with TRBD1. The germline CDR1 and CDR2 sequences are MDHEN and SYDVKM. The junction had 11 bases not matched to a gene; V was cut back by 2 bases and J by 11 bases. The CDR3 sequence is 14 residues long. The CDR3 DNA reads TGTGCCAGCAGTTTACCGACAGGGAAGACTACTCAGTACTTC. The encoded protein is CASSLPTGKTTQYF.

This sequence joins TRBV2 and TRBJ2-6, with 7 positions matching TRBD1. The J segment lost 0 bases and the V segment lost 8 bases, leaving 13 bases of the junction unmatched. From germline, CDR1 is SNHLY and CDR2 FYNNEI. This CDR3 has 18 amino acids. DNA of the CDR3: TGTGCCAGCTCGTCTTTTGGGACAGAGCACTCTGGGGCCAACGTCCTGACTTTC. This translates into CASSSFGTEHSGANVLTF.

The chain joins TRBV7-8 to TRBJ2-5; 10 bases map to TRBD1. The germline gives CDR1 SGHVS, CDR2 FQNEAQ. J was trimmed by 3 bases and V by 5 bases; bases with no gene match: 6. The CDR3 has 15 amino acids. The DNA of the CDR3 is TGTGCCAGCAGCCTGACAGGGGGCCAAAAAGAGACCCAGTACTTC. Translating gives CASSLTGGQKETQYF.

This clone was detected only once. The genes are TRBV7-2 and TRBJ2-1; TRBD1 might be the D (5 bases). This CDR3 has 14 amino acids. Germline CDR1 is SGHTA and CDR2 is FQGNSA. Trimming removed 4 bases at V and 8 bases at J, with 15 bases between. This CDR3 reads CASSWAGLSDEQFF. In DNA form, the CDR3 reads TGTGCCAGCAGCTGGGCAGGGTTGAGCGATGAGCAGTTCTTC.

This chain uses TRBV20-1 with TRBJ1-1; no clear D gene. Per germline, CDR1 DFQATT and CDR2 SNEGSKA (reference sequence). V was cut by 3 bases and J by 7 bases, with 18 bases left in between. The CDR3 is 14 residues long. CDR3 DNA sequence: TGCAGTGCTAGTAGTCGACGGGCGCGGGGTGAAGCTTTCTTT. It is translated as CSASSRRARGEAFF.